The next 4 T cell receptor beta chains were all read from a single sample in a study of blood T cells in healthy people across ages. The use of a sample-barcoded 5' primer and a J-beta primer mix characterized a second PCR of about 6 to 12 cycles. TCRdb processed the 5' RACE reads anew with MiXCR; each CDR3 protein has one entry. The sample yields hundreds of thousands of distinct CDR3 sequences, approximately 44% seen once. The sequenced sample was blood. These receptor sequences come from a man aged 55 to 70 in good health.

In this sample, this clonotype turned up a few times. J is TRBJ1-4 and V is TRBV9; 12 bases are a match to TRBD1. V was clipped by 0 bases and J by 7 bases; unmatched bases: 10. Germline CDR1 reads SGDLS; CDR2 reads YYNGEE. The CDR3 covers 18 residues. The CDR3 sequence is CASSVGRDRGHWSEKLFF. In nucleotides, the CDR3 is TGTGCCAGCAGCGTAGGTCGGGACAGGGGGCACTGGAGTGAAAAACTGTTTTTT.

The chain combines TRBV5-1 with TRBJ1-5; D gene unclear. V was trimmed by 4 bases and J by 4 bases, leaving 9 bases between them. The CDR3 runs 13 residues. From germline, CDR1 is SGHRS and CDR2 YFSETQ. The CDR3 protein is CASSVGANQPQHF. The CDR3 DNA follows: TGCGCCAGCAGCGTGGGAGCGAATCAGCCCCAGCATTTT.

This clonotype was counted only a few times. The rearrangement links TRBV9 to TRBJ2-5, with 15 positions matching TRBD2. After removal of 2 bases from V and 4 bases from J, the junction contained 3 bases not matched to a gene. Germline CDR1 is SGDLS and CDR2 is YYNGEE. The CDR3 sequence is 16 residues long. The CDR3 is CASSVGTSGGRETQYF. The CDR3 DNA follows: TGTGCCAGCAGCGTGGGGACTAGCGGGGGGCGAGAGACCCAGTACTTC.

CDR3 in amino acids: CASSLVRVANEKLFF. The CDR3 DNA reads as TGTGCCAGCAGCTTAGTCAGGGTTGCTAATGAAAAACTGTTTTTT. The chain links TRBV7-2 to TRBJ1-4, with D perhaps matching TRBD1 (5 bases). Germline CDR1 is SGHTA and CDR2 is FQGNSA. This CDR3 has 15 residues. Trimming pared 1 base from V and 3 bases from J, leaving 9 bases between.